This T cell receptor (beta chain) was identified during a study of blood T cell repertoires in COVID-19 (dated by TCRdb to 2020 to 2022). About the study as a whole: Samples from collaborators originated in the United States, Italy and Spain and spanned both the acute and convalescent phases of COVID-19. The prospective study material was composed of cDNA or gDNA derived from T cells, B-cell-depleted T cells, or PBMCs. Deeply sampled blood TCRbeta repertoires from subjects exposed to, actively infected with, or recovered from COVID-19 were included in the dataset. The repertoires were released in a freely available public database intended as a resource for research on the immune response to SARS-CoV-2. Samples came from the ongoing ImmuneRACE study (first 160 participants) plus 1,254 subjects from 6 global collaborators. Sample metadata almost always included a de-identified subject ID, COVID-19 status, age in years and sex. Where available, HLA class I and class II types were taken from metadata supplied by the sample provider and were not determined by assay-based typing. General findings and caveats noted by the study authors: The amount of clinical and demographic metadata varied by source and participant and was provided uncurated.

Whole blood was collected in K2EDTA tubes by collaborating institutions according to the institutions' own protocols. For TCRbeta analysis, collaborators shipped samples as frozen whole blood, isolated PBMCs, or DNA extracted from either of those sample types. TCRbeta CDR3 regions were amplified from genomic DNA using the immunoSEQ Assay, a bias-controlled multiplex PCR. On the authors' methods: The number of nucleated cells in each sample was estimated from the amplification of reference gene primers within the assay. Sequence reads were collapsed and filtered to measure the absolute abundance of every unique TCRbeta CDR3 rearrangement. For each sample, productive Simpson clonality was calculated as the square root of Simpson's diversity index across productive rearrangements. This is the immuneACCESS table as TCRdb keeps it, with only in-frame sequences that have V and J called. A part of the clones is gone; compared with another copy, unresolved V genes explain less than half, and the rest is unexplained. V and J calls and clone size are given by that table; D and trimming were obtained from the DNA. This sample comprises about 45,000 clones, around 80% of them detected only once. The ten largest clones take up 8.2% of the sample.

The CDR3 spans 13 residues, from the cysteine through the phenylalanine. Of the read, only the CDR3 DNA is kept; its 39 bases are in frame from base 1. Here V drops 7 bases and J drops 6 bases, and the junction holds 9 bases not matched to any gene. Via the germline V gene, CDR1 is SQVTM and CDR2 ANQGSEA. On this clone: The target of this receptor is not known. Per-base quality was not reported, and no clone a single base away is much larger than it.

Sequenced material: peripheral blood. Here the chain combines TRBV29-1 and TRBJ1-1; 9 nucleotides in the junction match TRBD1. The TCR comes from an elderly man in a cohort sampled during active COVID-19. In nucleotides, the sequence is TGCAGCGCCCCGGGACAGGGACTCCCTGAAGCTTTCTTT. Its translation reads: CSAPGQGLPEAFF. Where the CDR3 stops, the reference TRBV29-1 and TRBJ1-1 genes take over; the full variable domain is SAVISQKPSRDICQRGTSLTIQCQVDSQVTMMFWYRQQPGQSLTLIATANQGSEATYESGFVIDKFPISRPNLTFSTLTVSNMSPEDSSIYLCSAPGQGLPEAFFGQGTRLTVV.